These T cell receptor beta chains were read from a single sample in a study of Graves' ophthalmopathy and Graves' hyperthyroidism. TCRdb re-analysed the multiplex PCR reads in MiXCR, keeping a single row per CDR3 protein. Of around 400,000 distinct CDR3 sequences listed, around 20% are singletons. Material: peripheral blood. These receptors originate from a woman in her late teens or twenties with Graves' ophthalmopathy. Both conserved end residues are part of each CDR3. Each record gives: clone size, V gene, J gene, D gene, CDR3 protein, CDR3 DNA. A D gene is named only where the DNA matches it firmly. Not every row has a clone size; where given, it reads once, few, many or a size class.

clone_size: many
v_call: TRBV27
j_call: TRBJ2-5
d_call: -
cdr3_aa: CASSSTGFFSRETQYF
cdr3_nt: TGTGCCAGCAGTTCCACAGGGTTCTTTTCCCGAGAGACCCAGTACTTC

clone_size: many
v_call: TRBV12-3/TRBV12-4
j_call: TRBJ1-5
d_call: -
cdr3_aa: CASSLRPQPQHF
cdr3_nt: TGTGCCAGCAGTTTACGACCCCAGCCCCAGCATTTT

clone_size: -
v_call: TRBV4-2
j_call: TRBJ1-2
d_call: TRBD1
cdr3_aa: CASSQDQTGTANYGYTF
cdr3_nt: TGTGCCAGCAGCCAAGACCAGACCGGGACAGCCAACTATGGCTACACCTTC

clone_size: many
v_call: TRBV19
j_call: TRBJ1-1
d_call: -
cdr3_aa: CASSWTPNTEAFF
cdr3_nt: TGTGCCAGTAGCTGGACACCAAACACTGAAGCTTTCTTT

clone_size: many
v_call: TRBV20-1
j_call: TRBJ2-7
d_call: TRBD2
cdr3_aa: CSAREGLAGLGVNEQYF
cdr3_nt: TGCAGTGCTAGAGAGGGACTAGCGGGATTGGGGGTAAACGAGCAGTACTTC

clone_size: many
v_call: TRBV11-2
j_call: TRBJ1-2
d_call: -
cdr3_aa: CASSLMGHDYGYTF
cdr3_nt: TGTGCCAGCAGCTTAATGGGGCACGACTATGGCTACACCTTC

clone_size: many
v_call: TRBV7-2
j_call: TRBJ1-6
d_call: -
cdr3_aa: CASSLAKLRALHF
cdr3_nt: TGTGCCAGCAGCTTAGCCAAGTTGAGAGCCCTCCACTTT

clone_size: many
v_call: TRBV6-2/TRBV6-3
j_call: TRBJ1-3
d_call: TRBD1
cdr3_aa: CASSRTGVQGGSGNTIYF
cdr3_nt: TGTGCCAGCAGCCGGACAGGGGTTCAGGGGGGCTCTGGAAACACCATATATTTT

clone_size: many
v_call: TRBV29-1
j_call: TRBJ2-2
d_call: TRBD2
cdr3_aa: CSGTSASKGELFF
cdr3_nt: TGCAGCGGGACTAGCGCCTCTAAGGGGGAGCTGTTTTTT

clone_size: many
v_call: TRBV13
j_call: TRBJ1-2
d_call: TRBD1
cdr3_aa: CASSSTWDRVGIYYGYTF
cdr3_nt: TGTGCCAGCAGCTCTACCTGGGACAGGGTCGGGATTTACTATGGCTACACCTTC

clone_size: many
v_call: TRBV28
j_call: TRBJ1-2
d_call: TRBD1
cdr3_aa: CASSLDRENNYGYTF
cdr3_nt: TGTGCCAGCAGTTTAGACAGGGAAAACAACTATGGCTACACCTTC

clone_size: few
v_call: TRBV28
j_call: TRBJ1-5
d_call: -
cdr3_aa: CASLGVPSNQPQHF
cdr3_nt: TGTGCCAGCTTAGGGGTTCCCAGCAATCAGCCCCAGCATTTT

clone_size: few
v_call: TRBV29-1
j_call: TRBJ2-2
d_call: -
cdr3_aa: CSVEVAGELFF
cdr3_nt: TGCAGCGTTGAGGTGGCCGGGGAGCTGTTTTTT

clone_size: many
v_call: TRBV12-3/TRBV12-4
j_call: TRBJ2-2
d_call: -
cdr3_aa: CASSFGREYGELFF
cdr3_nt: TGTGCCAGCAGTTTTGGTCGGGAGTACGGGGAGCTGTTTTTT

clone_size: many
v_call: TRBV12-3/TRBV12-4
j_call: TRBJ1-3
d_call: -
cdr3_aa: CASSLGAGGNTIYF
cdr3_nt: TGTGCCAGCAGTCTGGGGGCGGGAGGAAACACCATATATTTT

clone_size: many
v_call: TRBV12-3/TRBV12-4
j_call: TRBJ2-5
d_call: TRBD2
cdr3_aa: CASSWASGGSGLQETQYF
cdr3_nt: TGTGCCAGCAGTTGGGCTAGCGGGGGGTCCGGGCTCCAAGAGACCCAGTACTTC

clone_size: many
v_call: TRBV6-2/TRBV6-3
j_call: TRBJ1-5
d_call: -
cdr3_aa: CASREGWGSNQPQHF
cdr3_nt: TGTGCCAGCAGAGAGGGGTGGGGAAGCAATCAGCCCCAGCATTTT

clone_size: many
v_call: TRBV9
j_call: TRBJ2-5
d_call: TRBD2
cdr3_aa: CASSVAVAGEETQYF
cdr3_nt: TGTGCCAGCAGCGTAGCTGTAGCGGGAGAGGAGACCCAGTACTTC

clone_size: -
v_call: TRBV3-1
j_call: TRBJ2-7
d_call: -
cdr3_aa: CASSQDEGSEQYF
cdr3_nt: TGTGCCAGCAGCCAAGATGAGGGGAGCGAGCAGTACTTC

clone_size: many
v_call: TRBV6-2/TRBV6-3
j_call: TRBJ1-1
d_call: TRBD1
cdr3_aa: CASSSPTGGFTEAFF
cdr3_nt: TGTGCCAGCAGTTCACCGACAGGGGGGTTCACTGAAGCTTTCTTT

clone_size: many
v_call: TRBV20-1
j_call: TRBJ1-5
d_call: -
cdr3_aa: CSANQDDSNQPQHF
cdr3_nt: TGCAGTGCTAACCAGGACGATAGCAATCAGCCCCAGCATTTT

clone_size: many
v_call: TRBV19
j_call: TRBJ1-5
d_call: -
cdr3_aa: CASSLGQPQPQHF
cdr3_nt: TGTGCCAGTAGCCTCGGGCAGCCACAGCCCCAGCATTTT

clone_size: many
v_call: TRBV6-2/TRBV6-3
j_call: TRBJ2-7
d_call: TRBD2
cdr3_aa: CASSAGGRGYEQYF
cdr3_nt: TGTGCCAGCAGTGCCGGAGGGAGGGGCTACGAGCAGTACTTC

clone_size: many
v_call: TRBV6-5
j_call: TRBJ2-7
d_call: TRBD2
cdr3_aa: CASSYSGGLADPYEQYF
cdr3_nt: TGTGCCAGCAGTTACTCGGGCGGACTAGCGGACCCCTACGAGCAGTACTTC

clone_size: many
v_call: TRBV27
j_call: TRBJ2-7
d_call: TRBD2
cdr3_aa: CASSLLLAGGPYEQYF
cdr3_nt: TGTGCCAGCAGTTTACTACTAGCGGGAGGGCCCTACGAGCAGTACTTC

clone_size: many
v_call: TRBV3-1
j_call: TRBJ2-5
d_call: -
cdr3_aa: CASSQLTRDAVQTQYF
cdr3_nt: TGTGCCAGCAGCCAACTCACCCGGGACGCGGTACAGACCCAGTACTTC

clone_size: few
v_call: TRBV12-3/TRBV12-4
j_call: TRBJ2-5
d_call: TRBD2
cdr3_aa: CASGGLAGGPQETQYF
cdr3_nt: TGTGCCAGTGGAGGCCTAGCGGGAGGCCCTCAAGAGACCCAGTACTTC

clone_size: -
v_call: TRBV11-2
j_call: TRBJ2-7
d_call: TRBD2
cdr3_aa: CASSPDSGRAQPYEQYF
cdr3_nt: TGTGCCAGCAGCCCGGACAGCGGGAGGGCTCAACCCTACGAGCAGTACTTC

clone_size: many
v_call: TRBV4-3
j_call: TRBJ2-2
d_call: -
cdr3_aa: CASSQDRIGDTGELFF
cdr3_nt: TGCGCCAGCAGCCAAGATAGGATAGGAGACACCGGGGAGCTGTTTTTT

clone_size: many
v_call: TRBV6-2/TRBV6-3
j_call: TRBJ2-4
d_call: -
cdr3_aa: CASSHLRPRAKNIQYF
cdr3_nt: TGTGCCAGCAGCCATCTTCGACCTAGAGCCAAAAACATTCAGTACTTC

clone_size: many
v_call: TRBV12-3/TRBV12-4
j_call: TRBJ2-7
d_call: -
cdr3_aa: CASSGSRGPSYEQYF
cdr3_nt: TGTGCCAGCAGCGGGTCCCGCGGCCCATCCTACGAGCAGTACTTC

clone_size: -
v_call: TRBV29-1
j_call: TRBJ2-5
d_call: -
cdr3_aa: CSVETDSYQETQYF
cdr3_nt: TGCAGCGTTGAGACAGACTCGTACCAAGAGACCCAGTACTTC

clone_size: -
v_call: TRBV4-2
j_call: TRBJ2-7
d_call: TRBD1
cdr3_aa: CASSQEPGQLSYEQYF
cdr3_nt: TGTGCCAGCAGCCAGGAGCCGGGACAGTTATCCTACGAGCAGTACTTC

clone_size: many
v_call: TRBV4-1
j_call: TRBJ2-7
d_call: -
cdr3_aa: CASSPREGGEQYF
cdr3_nt: TGCGCCAGCAGCCCCCGCGAGGGGGGGGAGCAGTACTTC

clone_size: many
v_call: TRBV24-1
j_call: TRBJ2-7
d_call: TRBD1
cdr3_aa: CATSDWVPGQSFYEQYF
cdr3_nt: TGTGCCACCAGTGATTGGGTCCCGGGACAGAGCTTCTACGAGCAGTACTTC

clone_size: many
v_call: TRBV6-1
j_call: TRBJ2-2
d_call: -
cdr3_aa: CASSASSNTGELFF
cdr3_nt: TGTGCCAGCAGTGCCTCCTCGAACACCGGGGAGCTGTTTTTT

clone_size: many
v_call: TRBV5-1
j_call: TRBJ2-7
d_call: -
cdr3_aa: CASSPGLGAYEQYF
cdr3_nt: TGCGCCAGCTCCCCCGGGCTCGGGGCCTACGAGCAGTACTTC

clone_size: many
v_call: TRBV27
j_call: TRBJ2-7
d_call: TRBD2
cdr3_aa: CASSLRLAGLYEQYF
cdr3_nt: TGTGCCAGCAGTTTAAGACTAGCGGGGTTATACGAGCAGTACTTC

clone_size: many
v_call: TRBV6-2/TRBV6-3
j_call: TRBJ2-7
d_call: TRBD1
cdr3_aa: CASSYLADRDYEQYF
cdr3_nt: TGTGCCAGCAGTTACTTGGCCGACAGGGACTACGAGCAGTACTTC

clone_size: many
v_call: TRBV4-1
j_call: TRBJ2-7
d_call: -
cdr3_aa: CASQDRDYEQYF
cdr3_nt: TGCGCCAGCCAGGACAGAGACTACGAGCAGTACTTC

clone_size: many
v_call: TRBV28
j_call: TRBJ2-7
d_call: TRBD1
cdr3_aa: CASSPAGQGVGEQYF
cdr3_nt: TGTGCCAGCAGCCCCGCTGGGCAGGGGGTTGGGGAGCAGTACTTC

clone_size: few
v_call: TRBV4-1
j_call: TRBJ2-4
d_call: -
cdr3_aa: CASSQAEAAKNIQYF
cdr3_nt: TGCGCCAGCAGCCAAGCCGAAGCTGCCAAAAACATTCAGTACTTC

clone_size: many
v_call: TRBV28
j_call: TRBJ1-5
d_call: TRBD1
cdr3_aa: CATQGGDQPQHF
cdr3_nt: TGTGCCACCCAGGGGGGCGATCAGCCCCAGCATTTT

clone_size: many
v_call: TRBV30
j_call: TRBJ2-7
d_call: -
cdr3_aa: CAWSAAAGYEQYF
cdr3_nt: TGTGCCTGGAGTGCCGCCGCAGGCTACGAGCAGTACTTC

clone_size: many
v_call: TRBV2
j_call: TRBJ2-7
d_call: -
cdr3_aa: CASCPGTNYEQYF
cdr3_nt: TGTGCCAGCTGCCCCGGGACAAACTACGAGCAGTACTTC

clone_size: many
v_call: TRBV7-2
j_call: TRBJ2-4
d_call: -
cdr3_aa: CASSYGTFQYF
cdr3_nt: TGTGCCAGCAGCTACGGGACGTTTCAGTACTTC

clone_size: many
v_call: TRBV6-2/TRBV6-3
j_call: TRBJ1-2
d_call: -
cdr3_aa: CASSRNGGYTF
cdr3_nt: TGTGCCAGCAGCCGAAACGGGGGCTACACCTTC